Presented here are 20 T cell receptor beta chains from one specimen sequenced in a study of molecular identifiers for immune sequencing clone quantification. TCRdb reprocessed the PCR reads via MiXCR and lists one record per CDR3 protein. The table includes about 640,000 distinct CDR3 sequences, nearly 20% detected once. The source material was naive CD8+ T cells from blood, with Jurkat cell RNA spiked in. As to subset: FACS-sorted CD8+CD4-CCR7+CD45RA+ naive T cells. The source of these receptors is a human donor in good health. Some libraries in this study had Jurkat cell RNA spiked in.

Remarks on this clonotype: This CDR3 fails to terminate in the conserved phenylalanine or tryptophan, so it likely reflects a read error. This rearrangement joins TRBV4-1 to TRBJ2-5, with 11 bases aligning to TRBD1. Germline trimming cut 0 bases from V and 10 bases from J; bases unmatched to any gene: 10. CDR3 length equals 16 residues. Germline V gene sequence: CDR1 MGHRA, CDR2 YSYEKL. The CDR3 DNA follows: TGCGCCAGCAGCCAAGAAGAGGGGACAGGGGGTTGGGGCCAGTACTAC. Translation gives CASSQEEGTGGWGQYY.

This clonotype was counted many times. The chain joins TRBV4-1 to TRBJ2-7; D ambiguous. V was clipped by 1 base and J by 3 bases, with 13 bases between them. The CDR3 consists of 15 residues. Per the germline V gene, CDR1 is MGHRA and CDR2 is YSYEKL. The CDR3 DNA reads TGCGCCAGCAGCCAAGCCCCCCAGGTGGGCTACGAGCAGTACTTC. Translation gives CASSQAPQVGYEQYF.

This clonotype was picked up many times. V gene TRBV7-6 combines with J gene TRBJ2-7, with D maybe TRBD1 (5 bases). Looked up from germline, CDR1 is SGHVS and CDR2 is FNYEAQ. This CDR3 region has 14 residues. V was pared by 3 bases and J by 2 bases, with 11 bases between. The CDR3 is CASSFQGTTYEQYF. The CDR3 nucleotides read TGTGCCAGCAGCTTTCAGGGCACCACCTACGAGCAGTACTTC.

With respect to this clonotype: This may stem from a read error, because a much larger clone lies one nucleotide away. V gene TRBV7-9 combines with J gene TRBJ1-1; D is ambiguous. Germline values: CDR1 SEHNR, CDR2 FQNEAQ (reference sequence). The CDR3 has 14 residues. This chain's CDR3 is CASSLLTGGNEASF. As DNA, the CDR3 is TGTGCCAGCAGCTTATTAACGGGCGGGAATGAAGCTTCCTTT.

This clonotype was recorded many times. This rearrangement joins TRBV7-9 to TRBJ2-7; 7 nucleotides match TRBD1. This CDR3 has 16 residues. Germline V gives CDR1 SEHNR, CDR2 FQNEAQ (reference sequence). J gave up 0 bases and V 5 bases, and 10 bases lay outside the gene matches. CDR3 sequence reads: CASSLGDGTDSYEQYF. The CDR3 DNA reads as TGTGCCAGCAGCCTGGGCGATGGGACAGACTCCTACGAGCAGTACTTC.

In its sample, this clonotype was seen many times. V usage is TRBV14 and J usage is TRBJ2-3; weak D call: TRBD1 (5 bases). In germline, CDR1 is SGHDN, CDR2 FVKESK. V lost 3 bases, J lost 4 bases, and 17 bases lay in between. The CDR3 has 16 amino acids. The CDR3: CASSQALTVSADTQYF. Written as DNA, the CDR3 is TGTGCCAGCAGCCAGGCCCTGACAGTTTCAGCAGATACGCAGTATTTT.

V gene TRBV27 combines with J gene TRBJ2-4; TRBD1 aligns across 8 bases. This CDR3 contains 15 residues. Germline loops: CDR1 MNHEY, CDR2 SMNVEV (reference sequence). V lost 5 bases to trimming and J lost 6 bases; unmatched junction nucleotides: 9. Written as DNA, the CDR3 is TGTGCCAGCAGTAGACAGGGGACTGCAGGAAACATTCAGTACTTC. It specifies CASSRQGTAGNIQYF.

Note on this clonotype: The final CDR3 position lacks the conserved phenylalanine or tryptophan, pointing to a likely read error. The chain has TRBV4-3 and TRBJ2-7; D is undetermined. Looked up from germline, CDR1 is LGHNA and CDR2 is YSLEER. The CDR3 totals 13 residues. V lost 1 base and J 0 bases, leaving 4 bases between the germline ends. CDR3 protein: CASSQGSSYEQYL. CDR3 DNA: TGCGCCAGCAGCCAAGGTAGCTCCTACGAGCAGTACCTC.

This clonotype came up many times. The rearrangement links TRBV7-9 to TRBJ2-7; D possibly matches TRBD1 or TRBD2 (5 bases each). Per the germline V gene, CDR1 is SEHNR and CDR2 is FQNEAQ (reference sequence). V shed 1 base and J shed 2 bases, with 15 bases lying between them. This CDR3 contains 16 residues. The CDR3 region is CASSLGPGTLTYEQYF. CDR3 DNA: TGTGCCAGCAGCTTAGGCCCCGGGACCCTCACCTACGAGCAGTACTTC.

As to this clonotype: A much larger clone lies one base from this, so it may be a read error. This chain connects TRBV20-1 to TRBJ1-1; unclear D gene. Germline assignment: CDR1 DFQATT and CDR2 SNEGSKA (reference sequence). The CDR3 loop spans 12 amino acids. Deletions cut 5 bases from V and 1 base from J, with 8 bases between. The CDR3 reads CSAEEENTEAFF. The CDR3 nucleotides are TGCAGTGCTGAGGAAGAGAACACTGAAGCTTTCTTT.

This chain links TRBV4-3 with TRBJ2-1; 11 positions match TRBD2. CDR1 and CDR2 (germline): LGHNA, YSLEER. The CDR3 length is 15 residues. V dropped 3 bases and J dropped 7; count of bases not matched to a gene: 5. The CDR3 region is CASSHPTSGENEQFF. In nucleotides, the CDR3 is TGCGCCAGCAGCCACCCGACTAGCGGGGAAAATGAGCAGTTCTTC.

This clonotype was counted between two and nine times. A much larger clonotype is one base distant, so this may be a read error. CDR3 sequence reads: CASSVIGSSEAFF. The CDR3 DNA reads TGTGCCAGCAGCGTAATCGGATCGTCTGAAGCTTTCTTT. The V call is TRBV9, the J call TRBJ1-1; D call uncertain. Germline CDR1 is SGDLS and CDR2 is YYNGEE. The V end lost 1 base, the J end lost 6 bases, and 10 bases lay between the germline ends. CDR3 size: 13 residues.

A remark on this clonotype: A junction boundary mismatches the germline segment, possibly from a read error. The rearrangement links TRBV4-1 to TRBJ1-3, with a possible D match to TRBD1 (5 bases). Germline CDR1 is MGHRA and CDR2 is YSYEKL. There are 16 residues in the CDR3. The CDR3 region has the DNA TGCGCCAGCAGCCAAGCCGCGACAGATAGGACGAACACCACATATTTT. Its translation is CASSQAATDRTNTTYF.

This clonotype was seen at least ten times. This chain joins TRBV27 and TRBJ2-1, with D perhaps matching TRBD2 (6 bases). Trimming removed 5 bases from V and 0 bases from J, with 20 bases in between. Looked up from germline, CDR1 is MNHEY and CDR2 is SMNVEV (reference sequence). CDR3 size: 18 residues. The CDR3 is CASSLGPGLSSSYNEQFF. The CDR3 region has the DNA TGTGCCAGCAGTCTCGGGCCTGGACTATCCAGCTCCTACAATGAGCAGTTCTTC.

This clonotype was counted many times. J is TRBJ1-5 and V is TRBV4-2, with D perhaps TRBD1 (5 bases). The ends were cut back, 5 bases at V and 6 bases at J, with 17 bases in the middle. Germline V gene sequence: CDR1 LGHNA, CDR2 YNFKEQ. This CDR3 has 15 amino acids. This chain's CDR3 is CASSDANAGGQPQHF. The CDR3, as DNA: TGTGCCAGCAGCGACGCCAACGCCGGGGGTCAGCCCCAGCATTTT.

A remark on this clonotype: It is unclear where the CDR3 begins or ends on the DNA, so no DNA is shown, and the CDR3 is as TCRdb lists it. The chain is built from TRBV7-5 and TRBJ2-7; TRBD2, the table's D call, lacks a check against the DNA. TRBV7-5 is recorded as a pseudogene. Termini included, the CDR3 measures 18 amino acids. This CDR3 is CISVPEATSRVPPYEQYF.

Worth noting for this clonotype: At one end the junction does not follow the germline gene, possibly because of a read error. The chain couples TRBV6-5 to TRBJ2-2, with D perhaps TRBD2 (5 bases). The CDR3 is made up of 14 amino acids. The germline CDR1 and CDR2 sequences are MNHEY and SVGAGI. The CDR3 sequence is CASSFNSYTGELVF. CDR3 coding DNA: TGTGCCAGCAGTTTCAACAGTTACACCGGGGAGCTGGTTTTT.

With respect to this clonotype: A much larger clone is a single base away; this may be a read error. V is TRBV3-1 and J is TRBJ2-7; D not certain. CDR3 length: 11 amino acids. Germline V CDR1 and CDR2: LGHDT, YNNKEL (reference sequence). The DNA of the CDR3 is TGTGCCAGCGGCCAAGAGAACGAGCAGTACTTC. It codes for CASGQENEQYF.

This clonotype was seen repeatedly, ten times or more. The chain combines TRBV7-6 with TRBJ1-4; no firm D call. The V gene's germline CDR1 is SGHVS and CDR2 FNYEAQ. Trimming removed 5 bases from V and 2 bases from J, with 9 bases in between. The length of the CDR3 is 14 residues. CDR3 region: CASSPRGTNEKLFF. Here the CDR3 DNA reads TGTGCCAGCAGCCCCCGCGGGACTAATGAAAAACTGTTTTTT.

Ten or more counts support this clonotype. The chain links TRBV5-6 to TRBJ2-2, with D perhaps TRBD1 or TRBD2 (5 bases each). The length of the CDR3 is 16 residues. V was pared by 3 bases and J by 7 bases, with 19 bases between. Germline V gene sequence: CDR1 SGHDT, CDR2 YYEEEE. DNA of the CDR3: TGTGCCAGCAGCTCCCTCGTCAGGGTTGGAGGCGGGGAGCTGTTTTTT. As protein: CASSSLVRVGGGELFF.